The source of this T cell receptor beta chain is a study of blood T cell repertoires in COVID-19. Study-level background: Samples representing acute and convalescent COVID-19 were sourced from the United States, Italy and Spain.

This CDR3 has 15 amino acids. V was clipped by 4 bases and J by 6 bases; unmatched bases: 6. Germline CDR1 and CDR2: SGHNT and YYREEE (reference sequence). Per the original methods: It was from reference gene primer amplification that nucleated cell counts were estimated. Data came from immunoSEQ multiplex PCR; TCRdb stores just in-frame clones and leaves some out. V and J calls and clone size are copied from that table; D and trimming were computed from the DNA. The repertoire holds about 160,000 clones, about 85% seen once, with about 3% in the top ten. The chain joins TRBV5-4 to TRBJ1-4, with 10 bases identical to TRBD1. The sample comprised peripheral blood. This TCR came from a human donor with acute or convalescent COVID-19. The donor label of this sample is uncertain. As DNA, the CDR3 is TGTGCCAGCAGCCTGAGACAGGGGGCGTATGAAAAACTGTTTTTT. This encodes CASSLRQGAYEKLFF.